Listed here are 9 T cell receptor beta chains from one sample, sequenced in a study of control samples from healthy donors and cancer patients. Profiled with immunoSEQ multiplex PCR; TCRdb holds only in-frame clones, not every one. The sample shows about 83,000 clones, 91% of them seen only once. The sequenced sample consisted of blood. All receptors derive from a man aged 50-60 years in good health.

This clone was seen just once. V and J are TRBV21-1 and TRBJ1-1; the table's D call, TRBD1, has no DNA check behind it. TRBV21-1 is annotated as a pseudogene. This CDR3 has 18 amino acids. The CDR3 loop reads CASSQNPLVQGDNTEAFF. The CDR3 DNA reads as TGTGCCAGCAGCCAAAACCCATTGGTTCAGGGGGACAACACTGAAGCTTTCTTT.

This clone came up once. The rearrangement uses TRBV6-6 and TRBJ1-5; D might be TRBD1 (5 bases). CDR3 length equals 14 residues. The ends were cut back, 0 bases at V and 7 bases at J, with 10 bases in the middle. Germline loops: CDR1 MNHNY, CDR2 SVGAGI (reference sequence). The CDR3 sequence: CASSYSGGTQPQHF. CDR3 nucleotides: TGTGCCAGCAGTTACTCGGGGGGGACCCAGCCCCAGCATTTT.

This chain links TRBV27 with TRBJ2-2; no clear D gene. V gave up 2 bases and J gave up 6 bases, with 13 bases separating them. Germline V gene sequence: CDR1 MNHEY, CDR2 SMNVEV (reference sequence). This CDR3 has 15 residues. CDR3: CASSLQGIRPGELFF. In DNA form, the CDR3 reads TGTGCCAGCAGTTTACAAGGGATTAGGCCCGGGGAGCTGTTTTTT.

This clone occurred once. The J gene is TRBJ1-5, the V gene TRBV5-8; weak D call: TRBD1 (5 bases). This CDR3 comprises 17 residues. In germline, CDR1 is SGHTS, CDR2 YDEGEE. V lost 1 base to trimming and J lost 4 bases, with 18 bases between them. CDR3 DNA: TGTGCCAGCAGCTTGATAAATTCCGGGACCGTAAATCAGCCCCAGCATTTT. Translating it yields CASSLINSGTVNQPQHF. Looking up the rest from reference TRBV5-8 and TRBJ1-5 gives the full variable domain: EAGVTQSPTHLIKTRGQQATLRCSPISGHTSVYWYQQALGLGLQFLLWYDEGEERNRGNFPPRFSGRQFPNYSSELNVNALELEDSALYLCASSLINSGTVNQPQHFGDGTRLSIL.

DNA of the CDR3: TGTGCCAGCAGCCGGGTATCAAACACAGATACGCAGTATTTT. Residues: CASSRVSNTDTQYF. The chain recombines TRBV7-9 with TRBJ2-3; D gene unclear. Per germline, CDR1 SEHNR and CDR2 FQNEAQ (reference sequence). V was trimmed by 5 bases and J by 2 bases, leaving 11 bases between them. The CDR3 extends over 14 amino acids.

Only one count was recorded for this clone. The J gene is TRBJ2-1, the V gene TRBV7-2, with D tentatively TRBD1 (6 bases). Trimming took 1 base from V and 9 from J, leaving 13 bases between them. Germline V gives CDR1 SGHTA, CDR2 FQGNSA. This CDR3 spans 14 amino acids. The CDR3 DNA reads TGTGCCAGCAGCTTAGGTCAGGGGAATACTGAGCAGTTCTTC. Protein product: CASSLGQGNTEQFF.

This chain joins TRBV7-2 and TRBJ2-7, with no clear D. The germline V gene has CDR1 SGHTA and CDR2 FQGNSA. The germline V and J ends were trimmed by 1 base and 5 bases, with 12 bases remaining between them. This CDR3 contains 14 residues. The CDR3 nucleotides are TGTGCCAGCAGCTTAGATGCGGCAGCCAACGAGCAGTACTTC. Translated, it gives CASSLDAAANEQYF.

The chain joins TRBV18 to TRBJ2-1; TRBD2 matches 9 bases. The CDR3 is made up of 14 amino acids. The V segment lost 3 bases and the J segment 7 bases; nucleotides outside the gene matches: 4. Germline CDR1 KGHSH, CDR2 LQKENI. CDR3 region: CASSPGLADNEQFF. The CDR3 DNA is TGTGCCAGCTCACCGGGACTAGCAGATAATGAGCAGTTCTTC.

V usage is TRBV6-4 and J usage is TRBJ2-2; D ambiguous. CDR1 and CDR2 (germline): MRHNA, SNTAGT. The V and J ends lost 0 bases and 3 bases respectively, with 5 bases between them. The CDR3 contains 14 residues. The CDR3 loop reads CASSDSYHTGELFF. The DNA for the CDR3 is TGTGCCAGCAGTGACTCTTACCACACCGGGGAGCTGTTTTTT.